A selection of T cell receptor beta chains follows, all from one sample in a study of memory CD4+ T cells and cytomegalovirus serostatus. Repertoires were generated with immunoSEQ multiplex PCR, while TCRdb's copy carries only in-frame clones and drops some. The profile shows tens of thousands of clones, around 79% of them singletons. The specimen sequenced was memory CD4+ T cells from blood. The receptors come from an adult in good health and CMV-seronegative. The CDR3 runs from the conserved cysteine through the conserved F or W. Clone size is stated in some rows and not others, as once, few, many or a class when expanded.

abundance	v_gene	j_gene	CDR3aa
NA	TRBV30	TRBJ1-2	CAWSLGSNYGYTF
NA	TRBV19	TRBJ1-3	CASTRQGAAGNTIYF
medium-sized	TRBV5-6	TRBJ1-2	CASSLTGPRGYTF
once	TRBV10-3	TRBJ1-1	CARRTGESAEAFF
NA	TRBV4-1	TRBJ1-5	CASSQVGSRSQPQHF
once	TRBV29-1	TRBJ1-1	CSVEDRFAGEAFF
NA	TRBV6-1	TRBJ2-7	CASTGLAGTTYEQYF
NA	TRBV4-1	TRBJ2-5	CASRPTGGTVTETQYF
once	TRBV5-1	TRBJ1-1	CASSAGWGGGTEAFF
NA	TRBV6-5	TRBJ2-2	CASSSGDNTGELFF
NA	TRBV6-5	TRBJ2-7	CASTERLGAVGEQYF
NA	TRBV10-3	TRBJ2-5	CAIQSGAQETQYF
NA	TRBV4-1	TRBJ1-1	CASSRGQGSLNTEAFF